What follows describes a single TCR beta chain. The antigen is unknown. This sample stems from a study of T cells in Graves' hyperthyroidism and ophthalmopathy. Findings and caveats of the study: Stable hyperthyroidism was separated from ophthalmopathy by a model based on 13 V-J features.

Germline V lookup: CDR1 LNHNV, CDR2 YYDKDF (reference sequence). V dropped 1 base and J dropped 6 bases, with 6 bases sitting between them. The CDR3 is 13 amino acids. Authors of the study amplified TCR beta CDR3 regions from RNA transcripts. The TCR CDR3 first-round RT-PCR relied on the HTBI primer set. One entry per CDR3 protein results from TCRdb running MiXCR on the multiplex PCR reads. The table lists around 620,000 distinct CDR3 sequences, about half of them singletons. The chain combines TRBV15 with TRBJ2-2; no firm D call. Sample: peripheral blood or thyroid tissue (not recorded which). This clonotype was sampled from an adult woman with Graves' disease, either hyperthyroidism or ophthalmopathy (not recorded which). The CDR3 region has the DNA TGTGCCACCAGCAGAGTTCGGGCCGGGGAGCTGTTTTTT. Translated: CATSRVRAGELFF.